This T cell receptor (beta chain) stems from a study of blood T cells in healthy people across ages. Study outcomes and limitations: Estimated diversity across one million T cells was deemed an underestimate.

Next came a second PCR, run for roughly 6 to 11 cycles, which used a sample-barcoded 5' primer along with a J-beta primer mix. TCRdb analysed the 5' RACE reads with MiXCR anew, one entry per CDR3 protein. This sample has some 900,000 distinct CDR3 sequences, with 48% found just once. Isolated per sample were at least 6 million PBMCs. Germline V gives CDR1 SGHVS, CDR2 FQNEAQ. V lost 1 base, J lost 0 bases, and 16 bases lay in between. The CDR3 has 17 amino acids. Details on this clonotype: Its target is not known.

Material for sequencing was blood. The chain couples TRBV7-8 to TRBJ2-7, with D perhaps matching TRBD1 (7 bases). The source of this sequence is a man aged 25 to 40 in good health. CDR3 protein: CASSLGRGQTSSYEQYF. The CDR3 nucleotides read TGTGCCAGCAGCTTAGGCCGGGGACAGACTAGCTCCTACGAGCAGTACTTC. The variable domain in full, completed from reference TRBV7-8 and TRBJ2-7, reads GAGVSQSPRYKVAKRGQDVALRCDPISGHVSLFWYQQALGQGPEFLTYFQNEAQLDKSGLPSDRFFAERPEGSVSTLKIQRTQQEDSAVYLCASSLGRGQTSSYEQYFGPGTRLTVT.